This TCR beta chain was documented in a study of PD-L1 blockade in urothelial cancer. Study-level information: T cell content in blood samples showed a median of around 140,000.

V lost 7 bases and J lost 2; bases outside the gene matches: 7. Germline V CDR1 and CDR2: SNHLY, FYNNEI. The CDR3 consists of 15 residues. Time point in this sample: peripheral blood 6 weeks after treatment start. Assay: immunoSEQ multiplex PCR; the TCRdb copy retains only in-frame clones and omits some. The data contain some 120,000 clones, about 84% of them singletons. The source was PBMCs, collected around atezolizumab (anti-PD-L1) treatment. This TCR was recovered from a man between 45 and 60 years old with urothelial cancer. This chain links TRBV2 with TRBJ2-3; TRBD1 matches at 9 bases. The chain's CDR3 is CASTRQGGPTDTQYF. The CDR3 DNA sequence: TGTGCCAGCACTCGACAGGGGGGACCCACAGATACGCAGTATTTT.